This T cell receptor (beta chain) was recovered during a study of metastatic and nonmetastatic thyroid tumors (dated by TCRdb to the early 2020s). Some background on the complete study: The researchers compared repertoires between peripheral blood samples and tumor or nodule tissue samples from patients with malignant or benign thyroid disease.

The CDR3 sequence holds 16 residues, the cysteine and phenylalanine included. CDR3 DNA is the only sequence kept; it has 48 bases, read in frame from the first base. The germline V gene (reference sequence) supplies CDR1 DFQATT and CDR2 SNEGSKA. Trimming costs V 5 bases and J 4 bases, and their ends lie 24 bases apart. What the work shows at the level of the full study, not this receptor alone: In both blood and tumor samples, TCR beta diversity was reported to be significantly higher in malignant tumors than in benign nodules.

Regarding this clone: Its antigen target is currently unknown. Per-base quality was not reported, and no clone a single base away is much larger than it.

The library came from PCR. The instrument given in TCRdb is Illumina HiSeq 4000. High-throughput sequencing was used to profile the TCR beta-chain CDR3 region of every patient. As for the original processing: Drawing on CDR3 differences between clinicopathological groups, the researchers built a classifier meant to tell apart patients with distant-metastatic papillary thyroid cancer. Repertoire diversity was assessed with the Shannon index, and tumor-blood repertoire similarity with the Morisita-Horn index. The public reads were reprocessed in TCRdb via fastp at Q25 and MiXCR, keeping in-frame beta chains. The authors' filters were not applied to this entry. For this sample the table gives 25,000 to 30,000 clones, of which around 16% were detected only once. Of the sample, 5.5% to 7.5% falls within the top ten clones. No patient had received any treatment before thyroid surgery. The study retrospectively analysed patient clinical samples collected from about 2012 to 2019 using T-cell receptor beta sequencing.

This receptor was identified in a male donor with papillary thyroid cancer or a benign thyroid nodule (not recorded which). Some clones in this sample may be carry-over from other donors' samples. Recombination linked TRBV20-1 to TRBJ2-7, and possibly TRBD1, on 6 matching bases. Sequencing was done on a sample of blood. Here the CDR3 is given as CSAFQLPEDRSYEQYF. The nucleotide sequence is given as TGCAGTGCTTTCCAACTACCGGAGGACAGATCATACGAGCAGTACTTC.